These 8 T cell receptor beta chains came from one sample sequenced in a study of T-cell reconstitution after alpha-beta-depleted transplantation in children. The TCRbeta library was prepared with unique molecular identifiers. MiXCR was run by TCRdb on the PCR reads, yielding one entry per CDR3 protein. This sample has about 580,000 distinct CDR3 sequences; roughly 23% occur once, and the top ten carry 13% to 15%. This sample comprised PBMCs, mostly from graft donor cells, obtained 360 days after TCRalphabeta/CD19-depleted stem cell transplant. These receptors were collected from a boy in the first two years of life who had a stem cell transplant for acute myeloid leukemia, so the T cells may come from the graft donor.

The rearrangement links TRBV15 to TRBJ2-5; TRBD1 is a possible D gene (5 bases). The CDR3 runs to 14 residues. The ends were cut back, 4 bases at V and 3 bases at J, with 12 bases in the middle. CDR1 LNHNV and CDR2 YYDKDF come from the germline V gene (reference sequence). CDR3 coding DNA: TGTGCCACCAGCACACGGACATCCGAAGAGACCCAGTACTTC. Translated: CATSTRTSEETQYF.

In this sample, this clonotype turned up many times. The genes are TRBV5-1 and TRBJ2-5, with D tentatively TRBD2 (5 bases). This CDR3 contains 13 residues. The germline gives CDR1 SGHRS, CDR2 YFSETQ. V was cut by 2 bases and J by 3 bases, with 8 bases left in between. CDR3 coding DNA: TGCGCCAGCAGCTTCAACGGGGAAGAGACCCAGTACTTC. As protein: CASSFNGEETQYF. Full variable domain (remainder filled in from reference TRBV5-1 and TRBJ2-5): KAGVTQTPRYLIKTRGQQVTLSCSPISGHRSVSWYQQTPGQGLQFLFEYFSETQRNKGNFPGRFSGRQFSNSRSEMNVSTLELGDSALYLCASSFNGEETQYFGPGTRLLVL.

The chain carries TRBV5-4 and TRBJ2-1; D may be TRBD1 or TRBD2 (5 bases each). From germline, CDR1 is SGHNT and CDR2 YYREEE (reference sequence). The CDR3 sequence is 13 residues long. V shed 1 base and J shed 7 bases, with 9 bases lying between them. CDR3 sequence (DNA): TGTGCCAGCAGCTTGCCCGAGGGGAATGAGCAGTTCTTC. It is translated as CASSLPEGNEQFF.

For this clonotype: One base away lies a much larger clone, so this may be a sequencing read error. The chain has TRBV7-2 and TRBJ2-7; possible D gene TRBD2, 5 bases. V lost 5 bases to trimming and J lost 6 bases, with 14 bases between them. Germline CDR1 and CDR2: SGHTA and FQGNSA. The CDR3 sequence is 13 residues long. CDR3 amino acids: CASSLNLEGEQYF. CDR3 sequence (DNA): TGTGCCAGCAGCCTAAACTTAGAGGGCGAGCAGTACTTC.

This clonotype was counted at least ten times. This sequence joins TRBV4-3 and TRBJ2-4; TRBD2 matches at 8 bases. V lost 0 bases and J lost 6; bases outside the gene matches: 10. CDR3 length: 17 residues. Per germline, CDR1 LGHNA and CDR2 YSLEER. This CDR3 is CASSQESPRGTRNIQYF. In DNA form, the CDR3 reads TGCGCCAGCAGCCAAGAATCGCCTAGGGGGACTAGAAACATTCAGTACTTC.

This clonotype was seen more than once but under ten times. The chain joins TRBV29-1 to TRBJ2-6; TRBD1 agrees at 7 bases. The CDR3 sequence is 16 residues long. The ends lost 0 bases at V and 3 bases at J; junction bases unmatched: 5. Looked up from germline, CDR1 is SQVTM and CDR2 is ANQGSEA. CDR3 DNA: TGCAGCGTTGAAGAAACCGACAGGGTTGGGGCCAACGTCCTGACTTTC. This gives the protein CSVEETDRVGANVLTF. Full variable domain (outside the CDR3, taken from reference TRBV29-1 and TRBJ2-6): SAVISQKPSRDICQRGTSLTIQCQVDSQVTMMFWYRQQPGQSLTLIATANQGSEATYESGFVIDKFPISRPNLTFSTLTVSNMSPEDSSIYLCSVEETDRVGANVLTFGAGSRLTVL.

This clonotype appeared many times. This chain joins TRBV6-5 and TRBJ1-2; 7 positions match TRBD1. V was clipped by 1 base and J by 7 bases; unmatched bases: 9. Germline V CDR1 and CDR2: MNHEY, SVGAGI. The CDR3 has 15 amino acids. CDR3 nucleotides: TGTGCCAGCAGTTACTACCCAGGACAGGCGGCTGGCTACACCTTC. Translating gives CASSYYPGQAAGYTF.

This clonotype was counted between two and nine times. V gene TRBV12-3 or TRBV12-4 combines with J gene TRBJ1-6; TRBD1 aligns across 9 bases. There are 15 residues in the CDR3. V shed 3 bases and J 10 bases; nucleotides not matched to a gene: 7. CDR3 sequence (DNA): TGTGCCAGCAGTTTGCTCGACAGGGGGGACTCACCCCTCCACTTT. Translating it yields CASSLLDRGDSPLHF.